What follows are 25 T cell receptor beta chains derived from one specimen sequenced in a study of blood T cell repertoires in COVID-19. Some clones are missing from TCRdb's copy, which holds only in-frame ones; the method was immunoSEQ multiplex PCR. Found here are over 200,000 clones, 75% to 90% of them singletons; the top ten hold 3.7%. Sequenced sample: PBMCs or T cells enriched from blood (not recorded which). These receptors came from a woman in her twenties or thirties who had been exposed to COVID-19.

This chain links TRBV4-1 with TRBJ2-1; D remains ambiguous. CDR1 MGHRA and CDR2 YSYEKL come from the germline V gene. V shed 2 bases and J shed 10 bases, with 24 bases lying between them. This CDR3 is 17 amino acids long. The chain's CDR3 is CASSQPHMTPRRREQFF. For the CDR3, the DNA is TGCGCCAGCAGCCAACCCCATATGACCCCCCGCCGGCGGGAGCAGTTCTTC.

CDR3: CASSLGLATSGRRPQETQYF. The CDR3 DNA is TGCGCCAGCAGCTTGGGCCTCGCGACTAGCGGGAGAAGGCCCCAAGAGACCCAGTACTTC. The rearrangement uses TRBV5-1 and TRBJ2-5; 12 nucleotides match TRBD2. After removal of 0 bases from V and 1 base from J, the junction contained 13 bases not matched to a gene. The length of the CDR3 is 20 residues. Germline V gene sequence: CDR1 SGHRS, CDR2 YFSETQ.

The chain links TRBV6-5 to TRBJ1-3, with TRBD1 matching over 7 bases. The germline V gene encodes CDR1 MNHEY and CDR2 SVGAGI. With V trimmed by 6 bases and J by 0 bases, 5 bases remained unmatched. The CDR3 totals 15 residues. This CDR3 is CASSSTGYSGNTIYF. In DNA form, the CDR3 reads TGTGCCAGCAGCTCGACAGGGTACTCTGGAAACACCATATATTTT.

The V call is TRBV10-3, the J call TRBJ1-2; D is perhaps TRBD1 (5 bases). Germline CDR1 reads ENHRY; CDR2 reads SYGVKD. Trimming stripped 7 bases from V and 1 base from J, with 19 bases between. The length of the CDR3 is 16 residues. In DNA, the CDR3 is TGTGCCATCATGGGGCAGGGCGGTTCGTATAACTATGGCTACACCTTC. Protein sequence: CAIMGQGGSYNYGYTF.

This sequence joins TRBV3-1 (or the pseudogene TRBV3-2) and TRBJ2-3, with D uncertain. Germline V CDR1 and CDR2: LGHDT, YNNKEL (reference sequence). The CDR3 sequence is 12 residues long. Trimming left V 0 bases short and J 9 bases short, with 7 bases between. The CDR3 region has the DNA TGTGCCAGCAGCCAAGATTTCGGGACGCAGTATTTT. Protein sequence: CASSQDFGTQYF.

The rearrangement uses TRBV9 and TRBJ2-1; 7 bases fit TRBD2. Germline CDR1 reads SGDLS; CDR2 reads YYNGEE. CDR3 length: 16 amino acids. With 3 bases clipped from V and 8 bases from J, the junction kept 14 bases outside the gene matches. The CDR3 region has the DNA TGTGCCAGCAGCGCGTCAGCGGGGTGGGGTGAGGATGAGCAGTTCTTC. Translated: CASSASAGWGEDEQFF. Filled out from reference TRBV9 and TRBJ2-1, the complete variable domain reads DSGVTQTPKHLITATGQRVTLRCSPRSGDLSVYWYQQSLDQGLQFLIQYYNGEERAKGNILERFSAQQFPDLHSELNLSSLELGDSALYFCASSASAGWGEDEQFFGPGTRLTVL.

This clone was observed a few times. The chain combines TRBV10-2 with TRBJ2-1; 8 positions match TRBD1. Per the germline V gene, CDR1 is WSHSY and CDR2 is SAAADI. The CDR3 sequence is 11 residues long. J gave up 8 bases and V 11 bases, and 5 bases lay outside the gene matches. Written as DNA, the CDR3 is TGCGCCGCCAGGGGGCCAGATGAGCAGTTCTTC. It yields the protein CAARGPDEQFF.

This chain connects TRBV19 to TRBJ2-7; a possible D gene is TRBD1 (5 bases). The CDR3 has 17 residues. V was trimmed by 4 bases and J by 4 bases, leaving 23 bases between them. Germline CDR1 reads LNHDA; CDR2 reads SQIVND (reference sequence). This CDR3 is CASSTARMGRGVYEQYF. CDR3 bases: TGTGCCAGTAGTACCGCGAGAATGGGAAGGGGTGTTTACGAGCAGTACTTC.

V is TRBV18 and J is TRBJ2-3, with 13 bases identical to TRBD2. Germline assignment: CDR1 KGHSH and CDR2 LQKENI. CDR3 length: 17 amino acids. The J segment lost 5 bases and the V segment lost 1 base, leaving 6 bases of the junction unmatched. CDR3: CASSPLPTSGRVDTQYF. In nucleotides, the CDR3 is TGTGCCAGCTCACCACTCCCTACTAGCGGGAGGGTAGATACGCAGTATTTT.

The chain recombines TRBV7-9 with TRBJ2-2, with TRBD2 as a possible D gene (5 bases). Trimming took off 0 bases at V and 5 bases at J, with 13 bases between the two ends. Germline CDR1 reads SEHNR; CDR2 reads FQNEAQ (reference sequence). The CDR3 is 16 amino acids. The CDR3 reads CASSLAGAYGTGELFF. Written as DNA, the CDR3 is TGTGCCAGCAGCTTAGCGGGAGCGTATGGTACCGGGGAGCTGTTTTTT.

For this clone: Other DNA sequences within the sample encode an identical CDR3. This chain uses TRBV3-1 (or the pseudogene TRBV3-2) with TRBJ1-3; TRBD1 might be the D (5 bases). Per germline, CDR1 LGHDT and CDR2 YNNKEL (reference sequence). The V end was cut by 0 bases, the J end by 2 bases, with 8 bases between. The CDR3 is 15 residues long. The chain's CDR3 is CASSQESRAGNTIYF. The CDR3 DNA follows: TGTGCCAGCAGCCAAGAATCCAGGGCTGGAAACACCATATATTTT.

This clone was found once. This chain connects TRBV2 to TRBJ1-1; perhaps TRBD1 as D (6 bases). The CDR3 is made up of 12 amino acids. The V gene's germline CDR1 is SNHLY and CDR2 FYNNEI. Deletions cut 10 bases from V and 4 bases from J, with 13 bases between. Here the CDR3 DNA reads TGTGCCATCCACAGGGATTTCACTGAAGCTTTCTTT. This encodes CAIHRDFTEAFF.

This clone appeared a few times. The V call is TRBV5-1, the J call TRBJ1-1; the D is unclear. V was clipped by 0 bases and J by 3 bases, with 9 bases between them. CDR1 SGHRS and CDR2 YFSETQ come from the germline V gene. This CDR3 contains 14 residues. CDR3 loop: CASSLVRGDTEAFF. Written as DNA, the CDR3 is TGCGCCAGCAGCTTGGTACGGGGAGACACTGAAGCTTTCTTT.

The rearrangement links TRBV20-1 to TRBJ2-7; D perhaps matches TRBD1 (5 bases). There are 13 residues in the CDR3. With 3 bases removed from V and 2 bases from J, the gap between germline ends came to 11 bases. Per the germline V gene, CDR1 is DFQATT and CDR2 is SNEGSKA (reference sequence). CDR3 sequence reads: CSASLQGAYEQYF. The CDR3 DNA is TGCAGTGCTAGTTTGCAGGGTGCCTACGAGCAGTACTTC.

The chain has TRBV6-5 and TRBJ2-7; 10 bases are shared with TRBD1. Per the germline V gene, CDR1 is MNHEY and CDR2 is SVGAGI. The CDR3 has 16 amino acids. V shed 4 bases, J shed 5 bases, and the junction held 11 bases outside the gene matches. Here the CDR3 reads CASSSRTGTGAHEQYF. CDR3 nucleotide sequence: TGTGCCAGCAGTTCCCGCACCGGGACAGGGGCCCACGAGCAGTACTTC.

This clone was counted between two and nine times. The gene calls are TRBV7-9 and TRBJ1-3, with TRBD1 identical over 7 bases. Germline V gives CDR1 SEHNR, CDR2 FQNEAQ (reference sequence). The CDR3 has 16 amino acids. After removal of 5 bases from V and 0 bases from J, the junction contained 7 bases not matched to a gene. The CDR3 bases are TGTGCCAGCAGCCCGAAGGACAGGATCTCTGGAAACACCATATATTTT. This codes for CASSPKDRISGNTIYF.

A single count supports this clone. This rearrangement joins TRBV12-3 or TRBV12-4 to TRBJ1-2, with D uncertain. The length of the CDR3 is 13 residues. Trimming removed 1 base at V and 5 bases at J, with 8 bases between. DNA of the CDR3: TGTGCCAGCAGTTTAGAGGGAGGGTATGGCTACACCTTC. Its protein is CASSLEGGYGYTF.

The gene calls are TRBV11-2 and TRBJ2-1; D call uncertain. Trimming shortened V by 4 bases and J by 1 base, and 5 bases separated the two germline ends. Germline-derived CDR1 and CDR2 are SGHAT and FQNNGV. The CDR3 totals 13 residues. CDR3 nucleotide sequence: TGTGCCAGCAGCTCCGGGTCCTACAATGAGCAGTTCTTC. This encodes CASSSGSYNEQFF.

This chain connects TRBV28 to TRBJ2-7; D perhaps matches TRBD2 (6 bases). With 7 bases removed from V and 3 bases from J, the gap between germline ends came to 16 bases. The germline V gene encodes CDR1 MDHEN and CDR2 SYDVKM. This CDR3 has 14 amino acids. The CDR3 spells CASTWGETLYEQYF. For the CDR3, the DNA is TGTGCCAGCACGTGGGGGGAGACCCTCTACGAGCAGTACTTC.

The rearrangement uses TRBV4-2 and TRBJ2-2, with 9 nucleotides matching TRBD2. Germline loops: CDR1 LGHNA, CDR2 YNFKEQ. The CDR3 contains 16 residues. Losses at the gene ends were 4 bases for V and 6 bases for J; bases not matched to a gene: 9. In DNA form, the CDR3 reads TGTGCCAGCAGCCTACAACCCCGCGGGAGGGCCGGGGAGCTGTTTTTT. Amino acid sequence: CASSLQPRGRAGELFF.

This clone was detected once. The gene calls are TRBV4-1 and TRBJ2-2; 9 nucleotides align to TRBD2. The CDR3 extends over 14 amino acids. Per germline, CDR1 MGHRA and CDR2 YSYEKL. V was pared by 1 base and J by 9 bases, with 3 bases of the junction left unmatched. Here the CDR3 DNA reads TGCGCCAGCAGCCAAGTGGGGACTAGCAGGGAGCTGTTTTTT. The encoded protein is CASSQVGTSRELFF.

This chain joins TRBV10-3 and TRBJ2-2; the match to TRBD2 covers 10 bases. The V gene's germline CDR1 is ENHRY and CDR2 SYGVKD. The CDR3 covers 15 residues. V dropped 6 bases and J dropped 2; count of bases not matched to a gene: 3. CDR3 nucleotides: TGTGCCATCAGCAGCGGGAGGGTCAACACCGGGGAGCTGTTTTTT. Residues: CAISSGRVNTGELFF.

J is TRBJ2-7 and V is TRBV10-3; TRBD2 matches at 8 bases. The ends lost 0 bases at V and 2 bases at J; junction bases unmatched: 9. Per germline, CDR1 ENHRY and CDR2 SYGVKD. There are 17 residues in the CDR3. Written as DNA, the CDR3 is TGTGCCATCAGTGAGTCAGGAGCTAGCGGGTTTCCCTACGAGCAGTACTTC. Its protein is CAISESGASGFPYEQYF.

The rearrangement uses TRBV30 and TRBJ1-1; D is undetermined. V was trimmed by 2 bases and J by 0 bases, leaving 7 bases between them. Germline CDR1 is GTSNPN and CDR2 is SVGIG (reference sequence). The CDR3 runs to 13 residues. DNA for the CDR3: TGTGCCTGGAGTCAGTTGATGAACACTGAAGCTTTCTTT. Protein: CAWSQLMNTEAFF.

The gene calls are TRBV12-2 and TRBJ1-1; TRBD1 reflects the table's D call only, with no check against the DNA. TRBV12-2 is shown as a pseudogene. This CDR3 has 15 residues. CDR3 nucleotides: TGTGCAAGTCGGGCGGACAGGGTCACGAACACTGAAGCTTTCTTT. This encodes CASRADRVTNTEAFF.